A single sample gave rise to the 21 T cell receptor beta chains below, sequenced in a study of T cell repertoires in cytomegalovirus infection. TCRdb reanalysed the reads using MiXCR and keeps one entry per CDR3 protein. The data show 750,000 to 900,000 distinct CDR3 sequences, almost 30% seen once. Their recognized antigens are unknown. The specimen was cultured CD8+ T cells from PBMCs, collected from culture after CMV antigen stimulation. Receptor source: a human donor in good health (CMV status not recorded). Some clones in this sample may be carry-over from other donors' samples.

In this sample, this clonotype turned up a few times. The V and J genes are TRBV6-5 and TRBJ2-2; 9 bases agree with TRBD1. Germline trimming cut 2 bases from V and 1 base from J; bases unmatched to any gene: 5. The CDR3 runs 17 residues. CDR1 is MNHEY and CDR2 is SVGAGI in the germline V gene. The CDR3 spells CASSYPRTGVNTGELFF. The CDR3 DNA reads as TGTGCCAGCAGTTACCCCCGGACAGGGGTGAACACCGGGGAGCTGTTTTTT.

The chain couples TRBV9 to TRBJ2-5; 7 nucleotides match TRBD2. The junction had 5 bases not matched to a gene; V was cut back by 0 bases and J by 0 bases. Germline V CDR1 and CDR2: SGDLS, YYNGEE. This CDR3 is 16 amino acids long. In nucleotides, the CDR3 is TGTGCCAGCAGCGTAGACAAGCGGGGAAACCAAGAGACCCAGTACTTC. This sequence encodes CASSVDKRGNQETQYF.

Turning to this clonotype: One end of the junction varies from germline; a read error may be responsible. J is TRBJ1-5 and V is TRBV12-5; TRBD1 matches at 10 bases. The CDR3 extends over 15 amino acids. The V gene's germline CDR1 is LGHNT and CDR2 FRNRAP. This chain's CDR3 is CSSGFGTGVNQPQHF. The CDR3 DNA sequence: TGTTCTAGTGGTTTCGGGACAGGGGTCAATCAGCCCCAGCATTTT.

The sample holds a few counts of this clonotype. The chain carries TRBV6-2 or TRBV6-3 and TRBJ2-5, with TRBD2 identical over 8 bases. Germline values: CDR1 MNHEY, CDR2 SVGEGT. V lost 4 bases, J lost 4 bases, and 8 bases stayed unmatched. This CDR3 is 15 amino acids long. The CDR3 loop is CASSSSGGATETQYF. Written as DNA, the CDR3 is TGTGCCAGCAGTTCGAGCGGGGGCGCTACAGAGACCCAGTACTTC.

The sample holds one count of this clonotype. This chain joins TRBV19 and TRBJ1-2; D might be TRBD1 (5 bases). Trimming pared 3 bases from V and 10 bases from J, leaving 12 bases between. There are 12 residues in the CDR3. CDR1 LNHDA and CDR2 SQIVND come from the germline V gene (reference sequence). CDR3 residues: CASSMDGRVYTF. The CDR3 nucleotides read TGTGCCAGTAGTATGGACGGCAGGGTCTACACCTTC.

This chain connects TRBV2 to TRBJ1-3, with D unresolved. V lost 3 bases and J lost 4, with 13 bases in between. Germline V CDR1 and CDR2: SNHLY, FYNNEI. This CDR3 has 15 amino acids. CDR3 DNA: TGTGCCAGCAGTGATTTACGGGGATCGGGAAACACCATATATTTT. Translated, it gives CASSDLRGSGNTIYF.

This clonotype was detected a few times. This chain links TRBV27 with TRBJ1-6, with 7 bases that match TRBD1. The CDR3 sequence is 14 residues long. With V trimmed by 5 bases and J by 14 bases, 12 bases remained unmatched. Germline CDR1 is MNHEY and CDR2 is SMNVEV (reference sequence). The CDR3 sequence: CASSQRQGLGTLHF. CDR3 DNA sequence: TGTGCCAGCAGTCAGAGACAGGGACTAGGGACCCTCCACTTT.

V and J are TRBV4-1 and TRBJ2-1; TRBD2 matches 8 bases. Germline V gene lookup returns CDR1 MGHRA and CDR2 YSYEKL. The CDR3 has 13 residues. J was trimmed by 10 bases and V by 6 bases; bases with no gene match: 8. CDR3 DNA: TGCGCCAGCAGTCGCCGGGGGGGAGAGGAGCAGTTCTTC. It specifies CASSRRGGEEQFF.

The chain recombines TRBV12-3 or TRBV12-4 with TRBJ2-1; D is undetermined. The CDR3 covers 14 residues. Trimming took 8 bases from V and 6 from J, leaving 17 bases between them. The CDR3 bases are TGTGCCAGCCGGTTTTTGGGCGAGCCCAATGAGCAGTTCTTC. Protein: CASRFLGEPNEQFF.

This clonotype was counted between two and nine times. The CDR3 protein is CASSLEAGAAFF. CDR3 nucleotides: TGTGCCAGCAGCTTAGAGGCAGGGGCGGCTTTCTTT. The chain combines TRBV7-6 with TRBJ1-1; D is perhaps TRBD1 (6 bases). Germline V gives CDR1 SGHVS, CDR2 FNYEAQ. The V end was cut by 1 base, the J end by 11 bases, with 11 bases between. The CDR3 extends over 12 amino acids. Looking up the rest from reference TRBV7-6 and TRBJ1-1 gives the full variable domain: GAGVSQSPRYKVTKRGQDVALRCDPISGHVSLYWYRQALGQGPEFLTYFNYEAQQDKSGLPNDRFSAERPEGSISTLTIQRTEQRDSAMYRCASSLEAGAAFFGQGTRLTVV.

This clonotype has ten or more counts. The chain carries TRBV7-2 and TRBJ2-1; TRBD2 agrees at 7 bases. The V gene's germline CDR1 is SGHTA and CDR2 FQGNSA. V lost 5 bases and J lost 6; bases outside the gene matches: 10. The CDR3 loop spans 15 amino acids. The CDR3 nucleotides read TGTGCCAGCAGCCCCTTCTCGGGAGGAGGCAATGAGCAGTTCTTC. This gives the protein CASSPFSGGGNEQFF.

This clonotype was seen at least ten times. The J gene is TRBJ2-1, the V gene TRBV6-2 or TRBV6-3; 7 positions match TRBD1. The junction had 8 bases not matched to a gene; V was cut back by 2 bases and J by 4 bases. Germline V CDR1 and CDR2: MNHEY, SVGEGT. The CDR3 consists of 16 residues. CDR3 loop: CASSYGRGGRYNEQFF. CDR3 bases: TGTGCCAGCAGTTACGGTCGAGGGGGCCGTTACAATGAGCAGTTCTTC.

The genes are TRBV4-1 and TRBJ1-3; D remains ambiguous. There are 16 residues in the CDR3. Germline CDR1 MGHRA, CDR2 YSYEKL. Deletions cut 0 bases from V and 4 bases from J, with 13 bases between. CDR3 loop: CASSQDPNSRGNTIYF. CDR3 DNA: TGCGCCAGCAGCCAAGATCCGAACTCTAGGGGAAACACCATATATTTT.

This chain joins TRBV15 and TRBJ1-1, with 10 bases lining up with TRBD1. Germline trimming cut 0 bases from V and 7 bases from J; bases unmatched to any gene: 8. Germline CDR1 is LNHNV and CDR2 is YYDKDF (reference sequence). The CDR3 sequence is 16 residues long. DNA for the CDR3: TGTGCCACCAGCAGAGAAGGGACAGGGGACTTTTATGAAGCTTTCTTT. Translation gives CATSREGTGDFYEAFF.

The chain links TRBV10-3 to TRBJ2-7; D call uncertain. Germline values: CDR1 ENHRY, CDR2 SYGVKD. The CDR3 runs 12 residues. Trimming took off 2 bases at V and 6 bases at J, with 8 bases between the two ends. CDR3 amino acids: CAISEGVGEQYV. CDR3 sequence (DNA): TGTGCCATCAGTGAGGGGGTAGGCGAGCAGTACGTC.

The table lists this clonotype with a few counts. Here the CDR3 DNA reads TGTGCCAGCAGTTTAGAGAGGGGGCTAGCTGGGGCCAACGTCCTGACTTTC. This encodes CASSLERGLAGANVLTF. The chain has TRBV27 and TRBJ2-6; 7 nucleotides agree with TRBD1. After removal of 2 bases from V and 2 bases from J, the junction contained 6 bases not matched to a gene. The CDR3 loop spans 17 amino acids. Per germline, CDR1 MNHEY and CDR2 SMNVEV (reference sequence).

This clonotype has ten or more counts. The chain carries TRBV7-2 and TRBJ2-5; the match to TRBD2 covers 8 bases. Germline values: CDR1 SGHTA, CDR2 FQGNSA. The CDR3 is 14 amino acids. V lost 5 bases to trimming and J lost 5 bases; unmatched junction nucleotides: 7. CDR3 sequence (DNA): TGTGCCAGCAGCCCGGTAGCGGGGAAGGAGACCCAGTACTTC. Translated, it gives CASSPVAGKETQYF.

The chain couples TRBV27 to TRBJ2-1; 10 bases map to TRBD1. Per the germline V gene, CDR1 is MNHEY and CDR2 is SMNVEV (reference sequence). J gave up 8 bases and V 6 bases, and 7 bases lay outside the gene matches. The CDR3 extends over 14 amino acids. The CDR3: CASRDRGSIYEQFF. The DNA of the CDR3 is TGTGCCAGCAGGGACAGGGGGTCGATATATGAGCAGTTCTTC.

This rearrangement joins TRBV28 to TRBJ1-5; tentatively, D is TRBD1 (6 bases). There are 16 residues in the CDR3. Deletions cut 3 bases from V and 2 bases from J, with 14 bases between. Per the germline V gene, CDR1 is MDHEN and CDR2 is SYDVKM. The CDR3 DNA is TGTGCCAGCAGTTTTCGGGGCAGGGGAGGCAATCAGCCCCAGCATTTT. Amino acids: CASSFRGRGGNQPQHF.

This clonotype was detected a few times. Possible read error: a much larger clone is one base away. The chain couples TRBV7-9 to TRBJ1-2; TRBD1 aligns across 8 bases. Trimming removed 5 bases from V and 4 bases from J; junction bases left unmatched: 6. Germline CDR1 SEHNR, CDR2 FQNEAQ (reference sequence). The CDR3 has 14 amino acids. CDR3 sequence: CASSRTGKGYGYTF. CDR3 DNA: TGTGCCAGCAGCCGGACAGGGAAGGGCTATGGCTACACCTTC.

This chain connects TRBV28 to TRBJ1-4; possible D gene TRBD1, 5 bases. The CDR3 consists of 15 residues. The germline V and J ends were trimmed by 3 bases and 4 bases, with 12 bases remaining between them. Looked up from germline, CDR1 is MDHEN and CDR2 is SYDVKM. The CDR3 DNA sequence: TGTGCCAGCAGTTTCCTCCGACAGTTTAATGAAAAACTGTTTTTT. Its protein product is CASSFLRQFNEKLFF.